This TCR beta chain was captured by sequencing in a study of a mutant IDH1 vaccine in newly diagnosed glioma. The overall study: It was radiotherapy, temozolomide, or both that patients received previously, with most receiving both. Study-level points and caveats: There were vaccine-induced immune responses in 90% to 95% of the patients. Top-clonotype changes in peripheral T cells seemed unrelated to pseudoprogression.

Measured with immunoSEQ multiplex PCR; TCRdb has only the in-frame clones, and not every one. The sample records under 65,000 clones, about 74% being singletons. Time point reported: baseline, week 1 (first vaccination visit). Treatment meaning: pre-vaccination baseline after standard-of-care therapy. The astrocytomas were IDH1-mutant, ATRX-negative, and WHO grade 3 or 4. As to this clone: Its antigen is undetermined.

The CDR3 has 16 residues. Germline assignment: CDR1 LGHNA and CDR2 YSLEER. The V and J ends lost 0 bases and 4 bases respectively, with 13 bases between them. The TCR originated in a woman aged 40 to 50 with glioma. The V and J genes are TRBV4-3 and TRBJ2-1, with D possibly TRBD1 on 7 matching bases. Sequencing was performed on PBMCs, taken from a glioma patient treated with radiotherapy, temozolomide or both. This CDR3 reads CASSQDRRGPYNEQFF. For the CDR3, the DNA is TGCGCCAGCAGCCAAGATCGGAGGGGGCCTTACAATGAGCAGTTCTTC.